This T cell receptor beta chain was found in a study of blood T cell repertoires in COVID-19. Measured with immunoSEQ multiplex PCR; TCRdb has only the in-frame clones, and not every one. The sample carries about 390,000 clones, 80% to 90% recorded once. Per the germline V gene, CDR1 is SGHAT and CDR2 is FQNNGV. The length of the CDR3 is 14 residues. Trimming pared 3 bases from V and 4 bases from J, leaving 12 bases between. Sequencing was carried out using peripheral blood. The rearrangement uses TRBV11-2 and TRBJ1-2; TRBD1 might be the D (6 bases). The sequence was collected from a woman aged 60-75 years with COVID-19, enrolled during active disease. The CDR3 protein is CASSFGTGTYGYTF. The CDR3 region has the DNA TGTGCCAGCAGCTTTGGTACAGGGACCTATGGCTACACCTTC.